Listed below are T cell receptor beta chains from one sample, sequenced in a study of shared T cell receptors in the human thymus. Sequencing used immunoSEQ multiplex PCR; TCRdb keeps in-frame clones, though not all of them. The data hold approximately 760,000 clones, with around 85% observed a single time. These same records also appear under a second study, on human thymus T cells.

What was sequenced was thymocytes. These TCRs come from a girl under two years old with a congenital heart defect. CDR3s include the opening cysteine and the closing phenylalanine or tryptophan. D genes are given only for firm matches. Size values are once, few and many counts, or a class for expanded clones, and some rows have none.

V: TRBV18
J: TRBJ2-7
size: few
D: .
CDR3: CASSPLIDEQYF
DNA: TGTGCCAGCTCACCTCTAATCGACGAGCAGTACTTC

V: TRBV4-1
J: TRBJ1-4
size: .
D: .
CDR3: CASSIRVGCLGEKLFF
DNA: TGCGCCAGCAGCATCAGGGTGGGGTGCCTGGGAGAAAAACTGTTTTTT

V: TRBV25-1
J: TRBJ1-2
size: .
D: .
CDR3: CASSARLGLVNYGYTF
DNA: TGTGCCAGCAGTGCTCGCCTTGGGCTGGTCAACTATGGCTACACCTTC

V: TRBV29-1
J: TRBJ1-2
size: .
D: .
CDR3: CSATWGGPGHQGPYGYTF
DNA: TGCAGCGCAACTTGGGGCGGCCCGGGCCACCAGGGGCCCTATGGCTACACCTTC

V: TRBV6-5
J: TRBJ1-5
size: .
D: .
CDR3: CASSRTASQPQHF
DNA: TGTGCCAGCAGTCGGACAGCTTCGCAGCCCCAGCATTTT

V: TRBV6-1
J: TRBJ2-7
size: .
D: TRBD2
CDR3: CASSGGAGVYEQYF
DNA: TGTGCCAGCAGTGGCGGAGCGGGGGTGTACGAGCAGTACTTC

V: TRBV5-6
J: TRBJ2-3
size: .
D: .
CDR3: CASSGVSGVADTQYF
DNA: TGTGCCAGCAGCGGGGTATCGGGGGTTGCAGATACGCAGTATTTT

V: TRBV28
J: TRBJ2-1
size: .
D: TRBD1
CDR3: CASSLGTVPYNEQFF
DNA: TGTGCCAGCAGTCTTGGGACAGTCCCCTACAATGAGCAGTTCTTC

V: TRBV10-1
J: TRBJ1-2
size: .
D: .
CDR3: CASSGGRSYGYTF
DNA: TGCGCCAGCAGTGGCGGCCGTTCCTATGGCTACACCTTC

V: TRBV10-1
J: TRBJ1-2
size: .
D: .
CDR3: CASSQAEYGLNYGYTF
DNA: TGCGCCAGCAGTCAGGCAGAGTACGGACTTAACTATGGCTACACCTTC

V: TRBV7-7
J: TRBJ1-4
size: .
D: TRBD1
CDR3: CASSDPGTGPKNEKLFF
DNA: TGTGCCAGCAGCGACCCCGGGACAGGACCTAAAAATGAAAAACTGTTTTTT

V: TRBV7-2
J: TRBJ2-1
size: .
D: .
CDR3: CASSLAGGAQGEQFF
DNA: TGTGCCAGCAGCTTAGCGGGGGGAGCTCAAGGTGAGCAGTTCTTC

V: TRBV7-9
J: TRBJ1-6
size: .
D: .
CDR3: CASSRCYRDLYSPLHF
DNA: TGTGCCAGCAGCCGCTGTTATCGGGACTTGTATTCACCCCTCCACTTT

V: TRBV6-5
J: TRBJ1-1
size: .
D: TRBD1
CDR3: CASSASGTGGPEAFF
DNA: TGTGCCAGCAGTGCCTCCGGGACAGGGGGACCTGAAGCTTTCTTT

V: TRBV7-2
J: TRBJ2-7
size: .
D: TRBD1
CDR3: CASSLGQGVFYEQYF
DNA: TGTGCCAGCAGCTTAGGACAGGGGGTTTTTTACGAGCAGTACTTC

V: TRBV6-1
J: TRBJ1-2
size: .
D: .
CDR3: CASSEGGRAGAPLYYGYTF
DNA: TGTGCCAGCAGTGAAGGAGGGAGGGCAGGGGCCCCCCTCTACTATGGCTACACCTTC

V: TRBV5-1
J: TRBJ2-1
size: .
D: .
CDR3: CASSLGDNCRGSSYNEQFF
DNA: TGCGCCAGCAGCTTGGGGGACAACTGCCGGGGTAGCTCCTACAATGAGCAGTTCTTC

V: TRBV5-1
J: TRBJ1-1
size: .
D: TRBD1
CDR3: CASSLDLSGDRVSDTEAFF
DNA: TGCGCCAGCAGCTTGGATCTTTCCGGAGACAGGGTGTCAGACACTGAAGCTTTCTTT

V: TRBV4-1
J: TRBJ1-6
size: .
D: TRBD1
CDR3: CASSQGTGQGYNSPLHF
DNA: TGCGCCAGCAGCCAAGGGACAGGGCAAGGTTATAATTCACCCCTCCACTTT

V: TRBV6-5
J: TRBJ1-2
size: .
D: .
CDR3: CASSYDSSQYGYTF
DNA: TGTGCCAGCAGTTATGACAGTTCCCAGTATGGCTACACCTTC

V: TRBV15
J: TRBJ1-2
size: .
D: .
CDR3: CATSRELQGLSYGYTF
DNA: TGTGCCACCAGCAGAGAACTACAGGGCCTGAGCTATGGCTACACCTTC

V: TRBV5-6
J: TRBJ2-3
size: .
D: .
CDR3: CASSSLTAAGWKTDTQYF
DNA: TGTGCCAGCAGCTCTCTTACCGCCGCGGGGTGGAAAACAGATACGCAGTATTTT

V: TRBV19
J: TRBJ1-5
size: .
D: TRBD1
CDR3: CASSMGTGWREPQHF
DNA: TGTGCCAGTAGTATGGGGACAGGCTGGAGGGAGCCCCAGCATTTT

V: TRBV4-1
J: TRBJ1-3
size: .
D: .
CDR3: CASSHSGNLNFSGNTIYF
DNA: TGCGCCAGCAGCCACTCCGGGAACCTTAATTTCTCTGGAAACACCATATATTTT

V: TRBV7-8
J: TRBJ1-6
size: .
D: TRBD1
CDR3: CASSSGTGNISPLHF
DNA: TGTGCCAGCAGCTCTGGGACAGGGAATATTTCACCCCTCCACTTT

V: TRBV9
J: TRBJ2-1
size: few
D: .
CDR3: CASSVGRYNEQFF
DNA: TGTGCCAGCAGCGTAGGTAGATACAATGAGCAGTTCTTC

V: TRBV19
J: TRBJ1-2
size: .
D: TRBD1
CDR3: CASSMEHRGGNYGYTF
DNA: TGTGCCAGTAGTATGGAACACAGGGGAGGAAACTATGGCTACACCTTC

V: TRBV7-2
J: TRBJ1-1
size: few
D: .
CDR3: CASRTRVLWTEAFF
DNA: TGTGCCAGCAGGACCAGGGTTTTGTGGACTGAAGCTTTCTTT

V: TRBV7-2
J: TRBJ2-5
size: .
D: TRBD2
CDR3: CASSLEGTGGDETQYF
DNA: TGTGCCAGCAGCTTAGAGGGCACCGGGGGGGACGAGACCCAGTACTTC

V: TRBV4-1
J: TRBJ1-5
size: .
D: TRBD1
CDR3: CASSPEGDRGPQRRNQPQHF
DNA: TGCGCCAGCAGCCCTGAAGGGGACAGGGGGCCGCAGAGGAGAAATCAGCCCCAGCATTTT

V: TRBV6-1
J: TRBJ1-2
size: .
D: TRBD1
CDR3: CASSEGVGQGRDGYTF
DNA: TGTGCCAGCAGTGAGGGGGTGGGACAGGGCAGGGATGGCTACACCTTC

V: TRBV7-9
J: TRBJ2-3
size: .
D: TRBD1
CDR3: CASSLQGVRPYSTDTQYF
DNA: TGTGCCAGCAGCCTACAGGGGGTTCGCCCGTATAGCACAGATACGCAGTATTTT

V: TRBV2
J: TRBJ2-1
size: few
D: TRBD1
CDR3: CASRGQSGEQFF
DNA: TGTGCCAGCAGGGGACAGTCAGGTGAGCAGTTCTTC

V: TRBV18
J: TRBJ2-5
size: .
D: .
CDR3: CASSPEAAEFSQETQYF
DNA: TGTGCCAGCTCACCAGAGGCAGCCGAATTTTCCCAAGAGACCCAGTACTTC

V: TRBV4-3
J: TRBJ1-6
size: .
D: .
CDR3: CASSQAGGLRSPLHF
DNA: TGCGCCAGCAGCCAAGCGGGAGGGTTGAGATCACCCCTCCACTTT

V: TRBV28
J: TRBJ2-7
size: .
D: TRBD1
CDR3: CASRARQGATHYEQYF
DNA: TGTGCCAGCAGAGCCCGACAGGGGGCGACCCACTACGAGCAGTACTTC

V: TRBV11-2
J: TRBJ2-2
size: .
D: TRBD1
CDR3: CASSLGDRATNTGELFF
DNA: TGTGCCAGCAGCTTAGGAGACAGGGCGACGAACACCGGGGAGCTGTTTTTT

V: TRBV28
J: TRBJ2-7
size: few
D: .
CDR3: CASSFAVSSYEQYF
DNA: TGTGCCAGCAGTTTCGCCGTTAGCTCCTACGAGCAGTACTTC

V: TRBV6-5
J: TRBJ1-1
size: .
D: .
CDR3: CASSYGPLNTEAFF
DNA: TGTGCCAGCAGTTACGGGCCCCTGAACACTGAAGCTTTCTTT

V: TRBV15
J: TRBJ1-1
size: .
D: .
CDR3: CATSRDLTEVMNTEAFF
DNA: TGTGCCACCAGCAGAGATTTGACCGAGGTTATGAACACTGAAGCTTTCTTT

V: TRBV19
J: TRBJ1-6
size: .
D: TRBD1
CDR3: CASSIIPKRGTADSPLHF
DNA: TGTGCCAGTAGCATCATCCCTAAACGCGGGACAGCAGATTCACCCCTCCACTTT

V: TRBV20-1
J: TRBJ1-3
size: .
D: .
CDR3: CSAGVGYTIYF
DNA: TGCAGTGCCGGGGTTGGGTACACCATATATTTT

V: TRBV10-3
J: TRBJ1-1
size: .
D: TRBD1
CDR3: CAIRRKQTGDTEAFF
DNA: TGTGCCATCAGACGTAAGCAGACAGGGGACACTGAAGCTTTCTTT

V: TRBV5-6
J: TRBJ2-1
size: few
D: .
CDR3: CASSGTSWGDGFYNEQFF
DNA: TGTGCCAGCAGCGGTACGTCCTGGGGGGATGGGTTCTACAATGAGCAGTTCTTC

V: TRBV10-3
J: TRBJ1-2
size: .
D: TRBD1
CDR3: CASFPGQGTYYGYTF
DNA: TGTGCCAGCTTCCCGGGACAGGGGACTTATTATGGCTACACCTTC

V: TRBV7-9
J: TRBJ1-1
size: .
D: .
CDR3: CASSFGGAGADSTEAFF
DNA: TGTGCCAGCAGCTTTGGCGGAGCGGGGGCTGATAGCACTGAAGCTTTCTTT

V: TRBV6-5
J: TRBJ2-7
size: .
D: TRBD1
CDR3: CASSLDRGPYEQYF
DNA: TGTGCCAGCAGTTTGGACAGGGGGCCTTACGAGCAGTACTTC

V: TRBV7-3
J: TRBJ2-3
size: .
D: TRBD2
CDR3: CASSLFGGGPTDTQYF
DNA: TGTGCCAGCAGCTTATTCGGCGGGGGACCCACAGATACGCAGTATTTT

V: TRBV27
J: TRBJ2-7
size: .
D: TRBD1
CDR3: CASAGGTGNYEQYF
DNA: TGTGCCAGCGCTGGGGGGACAGGGAACTACGAGCAGTACTTC

V: TRBV27
J: TRBJ2-1
size: once
D: TRBD2
CDR3: CASSFGAGGPNEQFF
DNA: TGTGCCAGCAGTTTCGGTGCGGGGGGGCCCAATGAGCAGTTCTTC

V: TRBV4-1
J: TRBJ1-4
size: .
D: TRBD1
CDR3: CASSQAQGAQKLFF
DNA: TGCGCCAGCAGCCAAGCGCAGGGGGCGCAAAAACTGTTTTTT

V: TRBV5-4
J: TRBJ2-1
size: .
D: .
CDR3: CASSLAPRNEQFF
DNA: TGTGCCAGCAGCTTGGCCCCCCGTAATGAGCAGTTCTTC